The 13 T cell receptor beta chains presented below share a single source sample, sequenced in a study of blood T cell repertoires in COVID-19. This table comes from immunoSEQ multiplex PCR, and its TCRdb copy is limited to in-frame clones, with some not included. Among about 400,000 clones listed, roughly 90% were seen once. The sequencing input was peripheral blood. The receptors derive from a man aged 35 to 55 with acute or convalescent COVID-19.

This chain connects TRBV6-5 to TRBJ1-5; D call uncertain. Trimming took off 5 bases at V and 6 bases at J, with 11 bases between the two ends. The CDR3 is made up of 13 amino acids. Germline loops: CDR1 MNHEY, CDR2 SVGAGI. In DNA form, the CDR3 reads TGTGCCAGCAGTCAGGATGGAAGTCAGCCCCAGCATTTT. Amino acids: CASSQDGSQPQHF.

V usage is TRBV2 and J usage is TRBJ2-7; 11 bases match TRBD1. The germline gives CDR1 SNHLY, CDR2 FYNNEI. J was trimmed by 7 bases and V by 3 bases; bases with no gene match: 5. CDR3 length: 14 residues. CDR3 sequence reads: CASSDGQGAQEQYF. The CDR3 DNA is TGTGCCAGCAGTGATGGACAGGGGGCTCAGGAGCAGTACTTC.

CDR3 nucleotides: TGCAGTGCTAGTGAGGACAGGGAGCCTTACGGCTACACCTTC. Its translation: CSASEDREPYGYTF. The rearrangement uses TRBV20-1 and TRBJ1-2; TRBD1 matches 8 bases. The junction had 11 bases not matched to a gene; V was cut back by 3 bases and J by 8 bases. From germline, CDR1 is DFQATT and CDR2 SNEGSKA (reference sequence). This CDR3 is built from 14 residues.

The J gene is TRBJ2-7, the V gene TRBV27, with 15 bases lining up with TRBD2. The V gene's germline CDR1 is MNHEY and CDR2 SMNVEV (reference sequence). The CDR3 extends over 16 amino acids. Trimming at V came to 3 bases and at J to 2 bases, leaving 2 bases not matched to a gene. The CDR3 spells CASSFRTSGRAYEQYF. Written as DNA, the CDR3 is TGTGCCAGCAGTTTTAGGACTAGCGGGAGGGCCTACGAGCAGTACTTC.

This clone was seen only once. The rearrangement links TRBV24-1 to TRBJ2-5; maybe TRBD1 (5 bases). With 2 bases removed from V and 4 bases from J, the gap between germline ends came to 13 bases. This CDR3 spans 15 amino acids. The germline gives CDR1 KGHDR, CDR2 SFDVKD. The chain's CDR3 is CATSDSSGPGETQYF. CDR3 DNA: TGTGCCACCAGTGATTCGTCAGGGCCAGGAGAGACCCAGTACTTC.

The V gene is TRBV28, the J gene TRBJ2-7, with D tentatively TRBD1 (5 bases). Germline CDR1 MDHEN, CDR2 SYDVKM. Between the trimmed V and J ends, which lost 5 bases and 2 bases, there was a span of 16 bases. The CDR3 extends over 15 amino acids. CDR3 amino acids: CASSTRQTSAYEQYF. CDR3 nucleotides: TGTGCCAGCAGTACACGACAGACGAGTGCCTACGAGCAGTACTTC.

J is TRBJ2-2 and V is TRBV7-9; D possibly corresponds to TRBD1 (6 bases). CDR3 size: 18 residues. With 1 base removed from V and 4 bases from J, the gap between germline ends came to 19 bases. The V gene's germline CDR1 is SEHNR and CDR2 FQNEAQ (reference sequence). Here the CDR3 reads CASSLDRDMGRSTGELFF. In DNA, the CDR3 is TGTGCCAGCAGCTTAGACAGGGACATGGGACGGAGCACCGGGGAGCTGTTTTTT.

The chain couples TRBV28 to TRBJ1-5; D call uncertain. The CDR3 totals 16 residues. Deletions cut 5 bases from V and 0 bases from J, with 14 bases between. Germline lookup yields CDR1 MDHEN and CDR2 SYDVKM. The CDR3 DNA follows: TGTGCCAGCAGTGAAAGACCGGGGTATAGCAATCAGCCCCAGCATTTT. It translates to CASSERPGYSNQPQHF.

This clone was picked up one time. The chain uses TRBV6-1 and TRBJ1-1; D might be TRBD1 (5 bases). The CDR3 loop spans 14 amino acids. From germline, CDR1 is MNHNS and CDR2 SASEGT. Trimming pared 2 bases from V and 1 base from J, leaving 8 bases between. The CDR3 DNA follows: TGTGCCAGCAGTGAACAGGGAACGAACACTGAAGCTTTCTTT. It specifies CASSEQGTNTEAFF.

V is TRBV9 and J is TRBJ2-7, with D possibly matching TRBD1 (6 bases). Germline V gene sequence: CDR1 SGDLS, CDR2 YYNGEE. V lost 4 bases, J lost 2 bases, and 13 bases lay in between. The CDR3 contains 14 residues. In DNA, the CDR3 is TGTGCCAGCAGCCTAACGGACAGACCCTACGAGCAGTACTTC. Protein: CASSLTDRPYEQYF.

The genes are TRBV27 and TRBJ2-1; 9 bases line up with TRBD2. The V and J ends lost 2 bases and 8 bases, in that order; junction bases with no gene match: 4. This CDR3 contains 14 residues. CDR1 is MNHEY and CDR2 is SMNVEV in the germline V gene (reference sequence). The CDR3 region is CASSLAGGRDEQFF. In DNA form, the CDR3 reads TGTGCCAGCAGTTTAGCGGGGGGGCGGGATGAGCAGTTCTTC.

This clone came up once. The chain uses TRBV6-5 and TRBJ1-1, with 7 bases fitting TRBD1. This CDR3 spans 14 amino acids. The germline gives CDR1 MNHEY, CDR2 SVGAGI. The V and J ends lost 6 bases and 0 bases, in that order; junction bases with no gene match: 4. CDR3 nucleotide sequence: TGTGCCAGCAGCCCGGGACAGATGAACACTGAAGCTTTCTTT. Protein: CASSPGQMNTEAFF.

The chain combines TRBV4-3 with TRBJ2-7, with 12 positions matching TRBD2. Germline V gene data show CDR1 as LGHNA and CDR2 as YSLEER. This CDR3 spans 15 amino acids. The junction had 0 bases not matched to a gene; V was cut back by 1 base and J by 2 bases. Here the CDR3 reads CASSQGLAGAYEQYF. CDR3 coding DNA: TGCGCCAGCAGCCAAGGACTAGCGGGGGCCTACGAGCAGTACTTC.